This entry is about one T cell receptor beta chain. The antigen remains unidentified. A read error may account for a junction end that differs from germline. Splitting the CD4+ cells yielded a CD45RA+ naive subset and a CD45RA-negative memory subset. Germline CDR1 and CDR2: SGHVS and FNYEAQ. The CDR3 has 13 residues. The sample originates from a study of shared clonotypes between healthy human individuals. Background on the study: Plates per donor: three CD4 naive, three CD4 memory, two CD8 naive, one CD8 memory. Study results and limitations: Between a few donors, naive CD4 clonotypes were shared at a level of about 5%.

Measured with immunoSEQ multiplex PCR; TCRdb has only the in-frame clones, and not every one. The sample holds roughly 2.4 million clones, 95% seen once. The TCR originated in a young man in good health. The sequenced sample consisted of naive CD4+ T cells sorted from blood. As for subset: CD45RA+ positively selected. The rearrangement uses TRBV7-6 and TRBJ1-1; D gene uncertain. The CDR3 protein is CASSIAGNTEAFF. In DNA form, the CDR3 reads TGTGCCAGCAGCATAGCAGGGAACACTGAAGCTTTCTTT.